This TCR beta chain was observed in a study of T cells in Graves' hyperthyroidism and ophthalmopathy. Study-wide context: Before any treatment, at initial diagnosis, peripheral blood was collected.

In its sample, this clonotype was seen a few times. Regions amplified from RNA transcripts were the TCR beta CDR3 regions. Primed by the HTBI set, a first-round RT-PCR was run on the TCR CDR3. One entry per CDR3 protein, called by TCRdb with MiXCR from the multiplex PCR reads. The sample shows hundreds of thousands of distinct CDR3 sequences, roughly 15% of them seen only once. Lactation, pregnancy, other autoimmune disease or uncontrolled infection led to exclusion of patients. Diagnostic decisions used clinical symptoms, serum thyroxine and TRAb, thyroid ultrasound and orbital computed tomography. The authors took PBMCs from roughly 10 ml fresh peripheral blood. Germline CDR1 and CDR2: DFQATT and SNEGSKA (reference sequence). The trim removed 1 base at V and 6 bases at J, leaving 12 bases unmatched. The CDR3 contains 16 residues.

The rearrangement joins TRBV20-1 to TRBJ2-1, with 7 bases matching TRBD1. The sample consisted of blood. This receptor was obtained from a woman under 30 with Graves' hyperthyroidism. The CDR3 region is CSARAYGQAKVNEQFF. As DNA, the CDR3 is TGCAGTGCTAGAGCCTACGGACAGGCCAAGGTCAATGAGCAGTTCTTC.